A single sample is the source of the 17 T cell receptor beta chains below, sequenced in a study of OX40 agonist ivuxolimab in advanced cancers. The repertoire was sequenced with immunoSEQ multiplex PCR; TCRdb's copy has only in-frame clones and lacks some. The top ten clones hold roughly a tenth of a sample with approximately 71,000 clones, 65% to 85% of them seen once. Here the sequenced sample was CD4+ or CD8+ T cells sorted from blood, taken in a trial of the OX40 agonist ivuxolimab. The receptors derive from an adult with an advanced solid tumor such as melanoma, head and neck, liver or kidney cancer.

Notes on this clone: The same CDR3 is also encoded by other DNA sequences in this sample. J is TRBJ2-3 and V is TRBV10-3; 8 bases map to TRBD1. The CDR3 has 15 amino acids. The J segment lost 4 bases and the V segment lost 6 bases, leaving 9 bases of the junction unmatched. From germline, CDR1 is ENHRY and CDR2 SYGVKD. CDR3 protein: CAISWTGTGADTQYF. The CDR3 nucleotides read TGTGCCATCAGCTGGACAGGGACCGGGGCAGATACGCAGTATTTT.

The sample holds one count of this clone. This chain connects TRBV15 to TRBJ1-4, with 10 bases identical to TRBD1. The CDR3 totals 14 residues. Germline loops: CDR1 LNHNV, CDR2 YYDKDF (reference sequence). V shed 4 bases, J shed 8 bases, and the junction held 4 bases outside the gene matches. The CDR3 DNA is TGTGCCACCAGCATGGACAGGGGGAGGGAAAAACTGTTTTTT. This gives the protein CATSMDRGREKLFF.

The chain links TRBV30 to TRBJ2-3; 14 nucleotides align to TRBD2. CDR1 GTSNPN and CDR2 SVGIG come from the germline V gene (reference sequence). V gave up 5 bases and J gave up 6 bases; unmatched junction bases: 13. The CDR3 loop spans 17 amino acids. In nucleotides, the CDR3 is TGTGCCTGGGATGGGACTAGCGGGAGTCGTGGTACGGATACGCAGTATTTT. Translation gives CAWDGTSGSRGTDTQYF. The full variable domain, in which reference TRBV30 and TRBJ2-3 provide the parts outside the CDR3, is SQTIHQWPATLVQPVGSPLSLECTVEGTSNPNLYWYRQAAGRGLQLLFYSVGIGQISSEVPQNLSASRPQDRQFILSSKKLLLSDSGFYLCAWDGTSGSRGTDTQYFGPGTRLTVL.

V gene TRBV11-2 combines with J gene TRBJ2-7, with 7 bases matching TRBD1. CDR1 is SGHAT and CDR2 is FQNNGV in the germline V gene. The junction had 6 bases not matched to a gene; V was cut back by 5 bases and J by 2 bases. CDR3 length: 14 amino acids. The CDR3 spells CASSTRTGTYEQYF. In nucleotides, the CDR3 is TGTGCCAGCAGCACCCGGACAGGAACCTACGAGCAGTACTTC.

V and J are TRBV28 and TRBJ2-6, with D possibly matching TRBD1 (6 bases). V shed 5 bases and J shed 6 bases, with 14 bases lying between them. Germline loops: CDR1 MDHEN, CDR2 SYDVKM. This CDR3 is 15 amino acids long. This CDR3 is CASSTQGPLANVLTF. The CDR3 nucleotides read TGTGCCAGCAGTACACAGGGCCCCCTGGCCAACGTCCTGACTTTC.

The chain joins TRBV5-1 to TRBJ1-2; 8 bases align to TRBD1. V was clipped by 4 bases and J by 4 bases; unmatched bases: 6. This CDR3 spans 14 amino acids. Per germline, CDR1 SGHRS and CDR2 YFSETQ. As DNA, the CDR3 is TGCGCCAGCAGCACCGGACAGGGCGCCTATGGCTACACCTTC. Protein sequence: CASSTGQGAYGYTF.

This clone was recorded only once. The J gene is TRBJ1-4, the V gene TRBV2, with D tentatively TRBD1 (5 bases). Trimming took off 8 bases at V and 0 bases at J, with 10 bases between the two ends. CDR1 is SNHLY and CDR2 is FYNNEI in the germline V gene. The CDR3 has 14 residues. CDR3 amino acids: CASGQGATNEKLFF. CDR3 bases: TGTGCCAGCGGGCAGGGAGCAACTAATGAAAAACTGTTTTTT. Combining the CDR3 with reference TRBV2 and TRBJ1-4 gives the whole variable domain EPEVTQTPSHQVTQMGQEVILRCVPISNHLYFYWYRQILGQKVEFLVSFYNNEISEKSEIFDDQFSVERPDGSNFTLKIRSTKLEDSAMYFCASGQGATNEKLFFGSGTQLSVL.

V gene TRBV27 combines with J gene TRBJ2-2; TRBD2 matches at 8 bases. This CDR3 is 15 amino acids long. J gave up 0 bases and V 5 bases, and 2 bases lay outside the gene matches. CDR1 MNHEY and CDR2 SMNVEV come from the germline V gene (reference sequence). CDR3 loop: CASSQGLANTGELFF. CDR3 nucleotides: TGTGCCAGCAGTCAGGGACTAGCGAACACCGGGGAGCTGTTTTTT.

DNA for the CDR3: TGCGCCAGCAGCTTGGGGGAGGCAGGGGTTAAACTGTTTTTT. It yields the protein CASSLGEAGVKLFF. The chain uses TRBV5-1 and TRBJ1-4; the D gene is possibly TRBD1 (6 bases). Germline CDR1 and CDR2: SGHRS and YFSETQ. V was shortened by 0 bases and J by 11 bases, with 14 bases between the two germline ends. The CDR3 loop spans 14 amino acids. Full variable domain (missing parts from reference TRBV5-1 and TRBJ1-4): KAGVTQTPRYLIKTRGQQVTLSCSPISGHRSVSWYQQTPGQGLQFLFEYFSETQRNKGNFPGRFSGRQFSNSRSEMNVSTLELGDSALYLCASSLGEAGVKLFFGSGTQLSVL.

The genes are TRBV4-2 and TRBJ1-2, with D maybe TRBD1 (6 bases). This CDR3 region has 15 residues. Germline V gene sequence: CDR1 LGHNA, CDR2 YNFKEQ. The germline V and J ends were trimmed by 1 base and 2 bases, with 11 bases remaining between them. The CDR3 region has the DNA TGTGCCAGCAGCCAAGTGGCGGGGGCGAACTATGGCTACACCTTC. Its protein is CASSQVAGANYGYTF.

The chain employs TRBV30 and TRBJ2-5; a possible D gene is TRBD2 (5 bases). In germline, CDR1 is GTSNPN, CDR2 SVGIG (reference sequence). Trimming took 3 bases from V and 5 from J, leaving 13 bases between them. This CDR3 is built from 13 residues. Here the CDR3 reads CAWRRRTHETQYF. The CDR3 DNA reads TGTGCCTGGAGACGACGGACTCACGAGACCCAGTACTTC. The variable domain in full, completed from reference TRBV30 and TRBJ2-5, reads SQTIHQWPATLVQPVGSPLSLECTVEGTSNPNLYWYRQAAGRGLQLLFYSVGIGQISSEVPQNLSASRPQDRQFILSSKKLLLSDSGFYLCAWRRRTHETQYFGPGTRLLVL.

As concerns this clone: This CDR3 is also generated by other DNA sequences in the sample. This chain joins TRBV18 and TRBJ2-2; D remains unclear. Germline V gives CDR1 KGHSH, CDR2 LQKENI. This CDR3 is 12 amino acids long. V lost 6 bases to trimming and J lost 3 bases, with 5 bases between them. Here the CDR3 DNA reads TGTGCCAGCTCTAGGGACACCGGGGAGCTGTTTTTT. Translating it yields CASSRDTGELFF.

The chain combines TRBV2 with TRBJ2-2; 7 bases are shared with TRBD1. After removal of 3 bases from V and 1 base from J, the junction contained 2 bases not matched to a gene. CDR1 and CDR2 (germline): SNHLY, FYNNEI. The CDR3 spans 15 residues. The CDR3, as DNA: TGTGCCAGCAGTGATCCAGGGGGGAACACCGGGGAGCTGTTTTTT. Translated, it gives CASSDPGGNTGELFF. Drawing the rest from reference TRBV2 and TRBJ2-2, the complete variable domain is EPEVTQTPSHQVTQMGQEVILRCVPISNHLYFYWYRQILGQKVEFLVSFYNNEISEKSEIFDDQFSVERPDGSNFTLKIRSTKLEDSAMYFCASSDPGGNTGELFFGEGSRLTVL.

The V gene is TRBV7-2, the J gene TRBJ2-4, with D uncertain. This CDR3 spans 14 amino acids. Germline V gene lookup returns CDR1 SGHTA and CDR2 FQGNSA. V gave up 10 bases and J gave up 9 bases, with 22 bases separating them. The CDR3 region has the DNA TGTGCCACCCGAGTGGACGGGTCGGTGGGCATTCAGTACTTC. Translating it yields CATRVDGSVGIQYF. Drawing the rest from reference TRBV7-2 and TRBJ2-4, the complete variable domain is GAGVSQSPSNKVTEKGKDVELRCDPISGHTALYWYRQSLGQGLEFLIYFQGNSAPDKSGLPSDRFSAERTGGSVSTLTIQRTQQEDSAVYLCATRVDGSVGIQYFGAGTRLSVL.

V usage is TRBV9 and J usage is TRBJ2-2, with D perhaps TRBD2 (5 bases). The CDR3 covers 16 residues. V shed 0 bases and J shed 0 bases, with 9 bases lying between them. Germline loops: CDR1 SGDLS, CDR2 YYNGEE. CDR3 region: CASSVDPAANTGELFF. In DNA form, the CDR3 reads TGTGCCAGCAGCGTAGATCCAGCGGCGAACACCGGGGAGCTGTTTTTT.

The CDR3 coding sequence is TGTGCCTGGGACACAGGGTCCTTAGATAATTCACCCCTCCACTTT. This codes for CAWDTGSLDNSPLHF. The chain uses TRBV30 and TRBJ1-6, with D possibly being TRBD1 (6 bases). Germline V gene data show CDR1 as GTSNPN and CDR2 as SVGIG (reference sequence). This CDR3 is built from 15 residues. V was clipped by 5 bases and J by 5 bases, with 16 bases between them.

The chain couples TRBV9 to TRBJ2-3, with 8 bases aligning to TRBD2. This CDR3 comprises 16 residues. Trimming at V came to 4 bases and at J to 2 bases, leaving 9 bases not matched to a gene. In germline, CDR1 is SGDLS, CDR2 YYNGEE. The CDR3 here is CASSLRSGGATDTQYF. As DNA, the CDR3 is TGTGCCAGCAGCCTCCGGAGCGGGGGAGCCACAGATACGCAGTATTTT.